One sample yielded the 5 T cell receptor beta chains listed below, sequenced in a study of tumor-infiltrating lymphocytes in primary liver carcinoma. Using a constant-region primer together with ProtoScript II reverse transcriptase, TCR beta cDNA was made from about 500 ng of total RNA. Three nested multiplex PCR rounds, a slightly modified ARM-PCR, produced the libraries for TCR beta. It was with TRBV1-TRBV30 forward primers and a C-beta reverse primer that the first two PCR rounds were run, at roughly 9 cycles each. TCRdb independently ran MiXCR on the multiplex PCR reads; one entry per CDR3 protein. The repertoire holds 75,000 to 80,000 distinct CDR3 sequences, with under 75% as singletons. Extraction of RNA together with DNA used about 17-30 mg of unsorted bulk tissue. The material sequenced was tumor-adjacent normal liver tissue. These receptors came from a man in his forties with primary liver carcinoma and hepatitis B virus infection.

V gene TRBV6-1 combines with J gene TRBJ2-7; 10 bases are shared with TRBD1. The V and J ends lost 4 bases and 2 bases, in that order; junction bases with no gene match: 8. Germline assignment: CDR1 MNHNS and CDR2 SASEGT. The CDR3 has 16 amino acids. The CDR3 loop reads CASSGDPGQGTYEQYF. The CDR3 DNA sequence: TGTGCCAGCAGTGGGGACCCGGGACAGGGGACCTACGAGCAGTACTTC.

J is TRBJ2-1 and V is TRBV4-2; TRBD1 agrees at 7 bases. The CDR3 spans 14 residues. Germline V gene lookup returns CDR1 LGHNA and CDR2 YNFKEQ. The ends lost 4 bases at V and 12 bases at J; junction bases unmatched: 12. The CDR3 nucleotides are TGTGCCAGCAGCCCCTCGACAGGGCTCAACGTGCAGTTCTTC. It specifies CASSPSTGLNVQFF.

A remark on this clonotype: One end of the junction varies from germline; a read error may be responsible. The chain uses TRBV6-5 and TRBJ2-7; D remains ambiguous. CDR1 and CDR2 from the germline V gene are MNHEY and SVGAGI. The CDR3 runs 14 residues. The CDR3 here is CASRPTSSSYEQYF. Written as DNA, the CDR3 is TGTGCCAGCAGACCTACGTCGAGCTCCTACGAGCAGTACTTT.

In regard to this clonotype: Without the conserved terminal phenylalanine or tryptophan, this CDR3 likely stems from a read error. The chain is built from TRBV10-3 and TRBJ2-7; TRBD1 agrees at 10 bases. From germline, CDR1 is ENHRY and CDR2 SYGVKD. With 10 bases clipped from V and 2 bases from J, the junction kept 8 bases outside the gene matches. This CDR3 comprises 14 residues. CDR3 nucleotide sequence: TGTGCCACCCGAATGGGACAGGGGCCCTACGAGCAGTACTTA. Its translation: CATRMGQGPYEQYL.

Of note for this clonotype: One end of the junction varies from germline; a read error may be responsible. This chain joins TRBV24-1 and TRBJ2-1, with D possibly being TRBD2 (5 bases). This CDR3 has 11 amino acids. Germline lookup yields CDR1 KGHDR and CDR2 SFDVKD. The CDR3 DNA sequence: TGCGCCACCACTCGGGGATGGGAGCAGTTCTTC. Its translation: CATTRGWEQFF.